This T cell receptor (beta chain) emerged from a study of sequential checkpoint blockade in melanoma. In the study overall: First-line arms were nivolumab then ipilimumab, or the reverse, randomized 1:1. Both treatment sequences were followed by maintenance nivolumab.

Generated by immunoSEQ multiplex PCR, the TCRdb table keeps only in-frame clones and is missing some. Of 15,000 to 20,000 clones listed, around 70% are singletons. The V end lost 4 bases, the J end lost 4 bases, and 16 bases lay between the germline ends. CDR1 is LGHNA, CDR2 YSLEER, per germline. CDR3 size: 15 residues. Noted treatment: randomized to nivolumab then ipilimumab (arm A) or the reverse (arm B). Sorted cells were live CD3+CD8+, lacking CD19 and CD56, from PBMCs. This clonotype was obtained from a human donor with melanoma. Sequenced material: CD8+ T cells sorted from blood (inferred from file names), taken from a patient given nivolumab and ipilimumab in sequence. V and J are TRBV4-3 and TRBJ1-1, with D possibly being TRBD1 (6 bases). CDR3 nucleotides: TGCGCCAGCAGCCGCTCCACCCAGGGGCGCACTGAAGCTTTCTTT. Protein product: CASSRSTQGRTEAFF.